Listed here is a single TCR beta chain. Sequencing used immunoSEQ multiplex PCR; TCRdb keeps in-frame clones, though not all of them. The table lists some 300,000 clones, around 90% of them singletons. V shed 4 bases, J shed 3 bases, and the junction held 9 bases outside the gene matches. This CDR3 spans 16 amino acids. Germline V CDR1 and CDR2: MGHRA, YSYEKL. The sample is drawn from a study of blood T cell repertoires in COVID-19. Study summary: The United States, Italy and Spain supplied acute and convalescent COVID-19 samples. The cDNA or gDNA used as material had been derived from T cells, B-cell-depleted T cells, or PBMCs.

The sequenced sample consisted of peripheral blood. The sequence was obtained from a middle-aged woman with COVID-19, enrolled during active disease. The chain is built from TRBV4-1 and TRBJ1-3; 7 bases line up with TRBD1. The CDR3 DNA reads TGCGCCAGCAGCCCTCCCGTTCAGGGGGGTGGAAACACCATATATTTT. Residues: CASSPPVQGGGNTIYF.